The rows below give T cell receptor beta chains drawn from one sample of a study of T cell changes during pregnancy in multiple sclerosis. Profiled with immunoSEQ multiplex PCR; TCRdb holds only in-frame clones, not every one. The sample records around 69,000 clones, around 91% being singletons. This sample comprised peripheral blood, obtained in the second trimester of pregnancy. These receptors originate from a female donor in good health, enrolled as a control in a pregnancy study. Both conserved end residues are part of each CDR3. The D gene is left open where the match is weak. The size entry is marked missing in some rows and otherwise reads once, few, many or a size class.

J | size | D | V | CDR3 | DNA
TRBJ2-1 | - | - | TRBV7-9 | CASSHSESSYNEQFF | TGTGCCAGCAGTCATAGCGAGAGCTCCTACAATGAGCAGTTCTTC
TRBJ1-2 | - | - | TRBV7-2 | CASSPIIRQDPTNYGYTF | TGTGCCAGCAGCCCCATCATCCGACAGGACCCCACTAACTATGGCTACACCTTC
TRBJ2-1 | - | TRBD1 | TRBV5-1 | CASSFPGQGSEQFF | TGCGCCAGCAGCTTTCCGGGACAGGGCAGTGAGCAGTTCTTC
TRBJ2-7 | - | - | TRBV5-1 | CAITRVHEQYF | TGCGCCATTACCAGGGTTCACGAGCAGTACTTC
TRBJ2-5 | - | - | TRBV5-1 | CASSLSFGTSPQETQYF | TGCGCCAGCAGCTTGTCGTTCGGCACTAGCCCCCAAGAGACCCAGTACTTC
TRBJ2-7 | - | TRBD1 | TRBV18 | CASSERQGGIDEQYF | TGTGCCAGCTCGGAGCGACAGGGCGGTATCGACGAGCAGTACTTC
TRBJ1-6 | - | TRBD1 | TRBV10-3 | CAISESRQGNSPLHF | TGTGCCATCAGTGAGTCGCGACAGGGAAATTCACCCCTCCACTTT
TRBJ1-2 | - | TRBD1 | TRBV18 | CASSPRRTGAGDGYGYTF | TGTGCCAGCTCCCCCCGAAGGACAGGGGCAGGGGATGGGTATGGCTACACCTTC
TRBJ1-3 | - | - | TRBV7-8 | CASSLGSSGNTIYF | TGTGCCAGCAGCTTGGGCTCCTCTGGAAACACCATATATTTT
TRBJ2-7 | - | TRBD2 | TRBV7-2 | CASSYRGEGPKYF | TGTGCCAGCAGCTATCGGGGGGAGGGCCCGAAGTACTTC
TRBJ2-7 | - | - | TRBV30 | CACDRGTYEQYF | TGTGCCTGTGATAGGGGGACCTACGAGCAGTACTTC
TRBJ2-3 | - | TRBD2 | TRBV18 | CASSPERGASTDTQYF | TGTGCCAGCTCACCGGAGCGGGGGGCAAGCACAGATACGCAGTATTTT
TRBJ1-2 | once | TRBD1 | TRBV6-5 | CASRPGGAQAGYTF | TGTGCCAGCAGGCCAGGGGGCGCACAGGCTGGCTACACCTTC
TRBJ2-5 | - | - | TRBV5-4 | CASSEVGSVKETQYF | TGTGCCAGCAGCGAGGTTGGATCAGTAAAAGAGACCCAGTACTTC
TRBJ2-2 | once | TRBD1 | TRBV10-3 | CAISDRGSYTGELFF | TGTGCCATCAGTGACAGGGGGTCCTACACCGGGGAGCTGTTTTTT
TRBJ2-5 | - | - | TRBV6-1 | CASKNQETQYF | TGTGCCAGCAAGAATCAGGAGACCCAGTACTTC
TRBJ1-1 | - | - | TRBV30 | CAWIVAGDTEAFF | TGTGCCTGGATCGTAGCAGGGGACACTGAAGCTTTCTTT
TRBJ1-2 | - | - | TRBV5-1 | CASSSGGFYGYTF | TGCGCCAGTAGTTCGGGGGGCTTCTATGGCTACACCTTC
TRBJ1-4 | once | - | TRBV10-3 | CAISEMGGNEKLFF | TGTGCCATCAGTGAAATGGGAGGGAATGAAAAACTGTTTTTT
TRBJ1-6 | - | TRBD1 | TRBV30 | CAWRGTGESPLHF | TGTGCCTGGAGGGGGACAGGGGAATCACCCCTCCACTTT
TRBJ1-1 | - | - | TRBV19 | CASSNPGQVSEAFF | TGTGCCAGTAGTAATCCGGGACAAGTTTCTGAAGCTTTCTTT
TRBJ2-7 | - | TRBD1 | TRBV15 | CATSGDRESDEQYF | TGTGCCACCAGCGGGGACAGGGAATCGGACGAGCAGTACTTC
TRBJ1-5 | - | - | TRBV19 | CASSLGVDPYQPQHF | TGTGCCAGTAGTTTGGGAGTCGACCCCTATCAGCCCCAGCATTTT
TRBJ2-3 | - | TRBD2 | TRBV5-1 | CASSLGLAGGRDTQYF | TGCGCCAGCAGCTTAGGACTAGCGGGAGGTCGAGATACGCAGTATTTT
TRBJ1-3 | - | TRBD1 | TRBV5-4 | CASSLQGATGNTIYF | TGTGCCAGCAGCTTGCAGGGGGCGACTGGAAACACCATATATTTT
TRBJ1-2 | - | - | TRBV4-1 | CASSQAGTNYGYTF | TGCGCCAGCAGCCAAGCGGGAACGAACTATGGCTACACCTTC
TRBJ2-3 | - | - | TRBV2 | CASSGLDSTDTQYF | TGTGCCAGCAGTGGACTTGATAGCACAGATACGCAGTATTTT
TRBJ1-1 | - | TRBD1 | TRBV7-9 | CASSLQGAAEAFF | TGTGCCAGCAGCTTACAGGGGGCGGCTGAAGCTTTCTTT
TRBJ2-1 | once | TRBD2 | TRBV28 | CASSLSLRLAGGINEQFF | TGTGCCAGCAGTTTATCCCTCCGGCTAGCGGGAGGGATCAATGAGCAGTTCTTC
TRBJ1-2 | - | - | TRBV27 | CASSLSRGTYGYTF | TGTGCCAGCAGTTTATCCAGGGGAACTTACGGCTACACCTTC
TRBJ2-7 | once | - | TRBV5-1 | CASSFEVEQYF | TGCGCCAGCAGCTTCGAAGTCGAGCAGTACTTC
TRBJ2-5 | - | - | TRBV28 | CASSLPLGSMKETQYF | TGTGCCAGCAGCTTACCGCTAGGATCAATGAAAGAGACCCAGTACTTC
TRBJ1-5 | - | - | TRBV6-5 | CASKSQESQPQHF | TGTGCCAGTAAATCACAGGAGTCTCAGCCCCAGCATTTT
TRBJ2-1 | - | - | TRBV28 | CASSLLATNEQFF | TGTGCCAGCAGTTTACTAGCCACCAATGAGCAGTTCTTC
TRBJ2-5 | - | TRBD1 | TRBV4-1 | CASSLDREETQYF | TGCGCCAGCAGCCTGGACAGGGAGGAGACCCAGTACTTC
TRBJ2-7 | - | TRBD2 | TRBV7-9 | CASSQPTPAGGYYEQYF | TGTGCCAGCAGCCAACCAACCCCAGCGGGGGGTTACTACGAGCAGTACTTC
TRBJ2-7 | - | TRBD2 | TRBV29-1 | CSVEDQTSEIYEQYF | TGCAGCGTTGAAGATCAGACTAGCGAGATATACGAGCAGTACTTC
TRBJ2-2 | - | - | TRBV28 | CASRTPIPAGELFF | TGTGCCAGCAGAACCCCGATACCGGCCGGGGAGCTGTTTTTT
TRBJ2-3 | - | - | TRBV11-3 | CASTAGDTDTQYF | TGTGCCAGCACCGCCGGGGATACAGATACGCAGTATTTT
TRBJ1-5 | - | - | TRBV5-1 | CASSLDEGERPQHF | TGCGCCAGCAGCTTGGATGAAGGGGAAAGGCCCCAGCATTTT
TRBJ2-3 | - | TRBD2 | TRBV6-4 | CASSEAGGSTDTQYF | TGTGCCAGCAGTGAAGCGGGGGGAAGCACAGATACGCAGTATTTT
TRBJ2-3 | - | - | TRBV7-9 | CASSPRDSTDTQYF | TGTGCCAGCAGCCCAAGGGACTCCACAGATACGCAGTATTTT
TRBJ1-1 | - | - | TRBV7-9 | CASSLESGGEAFF | TGTGCCAGCAGCTTAGAGAGTGGGGGCGAAGCTTTCTTT
TRBJ2-2 | - | TRBD2 | TRBV19 | CASLGLAGAYTGELFF | TGTGCCAGCCTTGGACTAGCGGGGGCTTACACCGGGGAGCTGTTTTTT